The rows below give T cell receptor beta chains drawn from one sample of a study of OX40 agonist ivuxolimab in advanced cancers. Profiled with immunoSEQ multiplex PCR; TCRdb holds only in-frame clones, not every one. The data contain 52,000 or so clones, 82% of them singletons. The sample was CD4+ or CD8+ T cells sorted from blood, taken in a trial of the OX40 agonist ivuxolimab. The receptors shown here come from an adult with an advanced solid tumor such as melanoma, head and neck, liver or kidney cancer. The CDR3 runs from the conserved cysteine through the conserved F or W. Each record gives: J gene, clone size, V gene, D gene, CDR3 protein, CDR3 DNA. A D gene is named only where the DNA matches it firmly. Only some rows state a clone size, as once, few, many or a class for expanded clones.

J gene: TRBJ1-5; clone size: .; V gene: TRBV2; D gene: .; CDR3 protein: CASNNRQVEPQHF; CDR3 DNA: TGTGCCAGCAATAACAGGCAGGTTGAGCCCCAGCATTTT
J gene: TRBJ1-2; clone size: .; V gene: TRBV18; D gene: .; CDR3 protein: CASSPVGVQYGYTF; CDR3 DNA: TGTGCCAGCTCACCTGTAGGTGTGCAATACGGCTACACCTTC
J gene: TRBJ1-5; clone size: few; V gene: TRBV30; D gene: .; CDR3 protein: CAWATGGGQPQHF; CDR3 DNA: TGTGCCTGGGCTACAGGTGGCGGACAGCCCCAGCATTTT
J gene: TRBJ1-4; clone size: .; V gene: TRBV18; D gene: .; CDR3 protein: CASSRDTGATNEKLFF; CDR3 DNA: TGTGCCAGCTCACGGGACACGGGAGCAACTAATGAAAAACTGTTTTTT
J gene: TRBJ1-1; clone size: few; V gene: TRBV27; D gene: TRBD1; CDR3 protein: CASSFGDRTTTEAFF; CDR3 DNA: TGTGCCAGCAGTTTCGGGGACAGGACTACAACTGAAGCTTTCTTT
J gene: TRBJ2-1; clone size: .; V gene: TRBV6-6; D gene: TRBD2; CDR3 protein: CASTGTSGAYNEQFF; CDR3 DNA: TGTGCCAGCACCGGGACTAGCGGAGCCTACAATGAGCAGTTCTTC
J gene: TRBJ1-5; clone size: .; V gene: TRBV18; D gene: TRBD1; CDR3 protein: CASSPTGQRNQPQHF; CDR3 DNA: TGTGCCAGCTCACCAACGGGACAGCGGAATCAGCCCCAGCATTTT
J gene: TRBJ2-7; clone size: .; V gene: TRBV7-6; D gene: TRBD2; CDR3 protein: CASSFGGSGREQYF; CDR3 DNA: TGTGCCAGCAGCTTCGGCGGGAGCGGCCGCGAGCAGTACTTC
J gene: TRBJ2-5; clone size: .; V gene: TRBV7-2; D gene: .; CDR3 protein: CASSFFGRGRETQYF; CDR3 DNA: TGTGCCAGCAGCTTCTTTGGTCGGGGCCGAGAGACCCAGTACTTC
J gene: TRBJ1-1; clone size: .; V gene: TRBV20-1; D gene: .; CDR3 protein: CSAPRGTIAFF; CDR3 DNA: TGCAGTGCCCCGAGGGGGACTATCGCTTTCTTT
J gene: TRBJ2-2; clone size: once; V gene: TRBV2; D gene: .; CDR3 protein: CASSPSTHGELFF; CDR3 DNA: TGTGCCAGCAGCCCCTCAACCCACGGGGAGCTGTTTTTT
J gene: TRBJ2-1; clone size: .; V gene: TRBV11-3; D gene: TRBD2; CDR3 protein: CASSPGLAYNEQFF; CDR3 DNA: TGTGCCAGCAGTCCAGGACTAGCCTACAATGAGCAGTTCTTC
J gene: TRBJ2-3; clone size: .; V gene: TRBV7-2; D gene: .; CDR3 protein: CASSLVRTDTQYF; CDR3 DNA: TGTGCCAGCAGCTTAGTAAGGACAGATACGCAGTATTTT
J gene: TRBJ2-2; clone size: .; V gene: TRBV6-1; D gene: TRBD2; CDR3 protein: CASSLLAGGAGELFF; CDR3 DNA: TGTGCCAGCAGTCTCCTAGCGGGAGGGGCCGGGGAGCTGTTTTTT
J gene: TRBJ2-7; clone size: .; V gene: TRBV5-1; D gene: .; CDR3 protein: CASSLGQRYEQYF; CDR3 DNA: TGCGCCAGCAGCTTGGGGCAGCGCTACGAGCAGTACTTC
J gene: TRBJ1-3; clone size: .; V gene: TRBV6-5; D gene: .; CDR3 protein: CASSYSSRSGNTIYF; CDR3 DNA: TGTGCCAGCAGTTACTCTTCACGTTCTGGAAACACCATATATTTT
J gene: TRBJ2-2; clone size: .; V gene: TRBV11-3; D gene: .; CDR3 protein: CASSFDSGTGELFF; CDR3 DNA: TGTGCCAGCAGCTTCGACTCCGGCACCGGGGAGCTGTTTTTT
J gene: TRBJ1-6; clone size: .; V gene: TRBV7-9; D gene: TRBD1; CDR3 protein: CASSDGHRGTGHLHF; CDR3 DNA: TGTGCCAGCAGCGACGGACACAGGGGTACTGGGCACCTCCACTTT
J gene: TRBJ2-1; clone size: .; V gene: TRBV7-9; D gene: .; CDR3 protein: CASSLVRGPYNEQFF; CDR3 DNA: TGTGCCAGCAGCCTGGTCCGGGGGCCCTACAATGAGCAGTTCTTC
J gene: TRBJ2-7; clone size: once; V gene: TRBV28; D gene: .; CDR3 protein: CASRPSIIYEQYF; CDR3 DNA: TGTGCCAGCAGGCCTTCTATCATCTACGAGCAGTACTTC
J gene: TRBJ1-5; clone size: .; V gene: TRBV25-1; D gene: .; CDR3 protein: CASSEWVRGGNQPQHF; CDR3 DNA: TGTGCCAGCAGTGAGTGGGTTAGGGGGGGCAATCAGCCCCAGCATTTT
J gene: TRBJ2-4; clone size: once; V gene: TRBV5-1; D gene: TRBD2; CDR3 protein: CASSALAGWDIQYF; CDR3 DNA: TGCGCCAGCAGCGCTCTAGCGGGGTGGGACATTCAGTACTTC
J gene: TRBJ2-7; clone size: .; V gene: TRBV6-1; D gene: .; CDR3 protein: CASSSIDRPHEQYF; CDR3 DNA: TGTGCCAGCAGTTCAATAGACAGGCCCCACGAGCAGTACTTC